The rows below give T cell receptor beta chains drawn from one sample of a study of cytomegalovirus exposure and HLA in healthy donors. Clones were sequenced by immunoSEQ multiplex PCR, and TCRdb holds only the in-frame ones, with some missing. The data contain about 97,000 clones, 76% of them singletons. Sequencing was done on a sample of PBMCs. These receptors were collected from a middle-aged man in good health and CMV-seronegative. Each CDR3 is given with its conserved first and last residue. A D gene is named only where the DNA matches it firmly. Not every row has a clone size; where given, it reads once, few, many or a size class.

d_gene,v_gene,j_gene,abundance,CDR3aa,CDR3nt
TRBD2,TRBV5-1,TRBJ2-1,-,CASASGTNNEQFF,TGCGCCAGCGCCTCCGGGACTAACAATGAGCAGTTCTTC
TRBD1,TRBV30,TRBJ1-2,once,CAWTRQGPSYGYTF,TGTGCCTGGACTAGACAGGGCCCAAGCTACGGCTACACCTTC
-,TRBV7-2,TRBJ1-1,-,CASSLSRSTEAFF,TGTGCCAGCAGCTTAAGTAGGAGTACTGAAGCTTTCTTT
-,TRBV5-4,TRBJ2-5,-,CASSLGGLGETQYF,TGTGCCAGCAGCTTAGGGGGTTTGGGAGAGACCCAGTACTTC
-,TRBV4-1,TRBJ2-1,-,CASSLRPGVLFDEQFF,TGCGCCAGCAGCCTAAGGCCGGGAGTCCTTTTTGATGAGCAGTTCTTC
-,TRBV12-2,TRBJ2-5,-,CASRLTGREETQYF,TGTGCAAGTCGCTTGACGGGTCGTGAGGAGACCCAGTACTTC
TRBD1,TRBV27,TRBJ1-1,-,CASSWGTGGGTEAFF,TGTGCCAGCAGCTGGGGGACAGGGGGCGGCACTGAAGCTTTCTTT
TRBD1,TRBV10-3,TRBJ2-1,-,CAISEGQGGSWSFF,TGTGCCATCAGTGAGGGACAGGGGGGGAGTTGGTCGTTCTTC
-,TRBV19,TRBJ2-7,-,CASSERLNLRGQYF,TGTGCCAGTAGTGAACGTCTTAACCTACGAGGTCAGTACTTC
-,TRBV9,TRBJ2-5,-,CASSVMGAVQETQYF,TGTGCCAGCAGCGTAATGGGGGCCGTACAAGAGACCCAGTACTTC
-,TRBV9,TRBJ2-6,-,CASSPGGANVLTF,TGTGCCAGCAGCCCGGGAGGGGCCAACGTCCTGACTTTC
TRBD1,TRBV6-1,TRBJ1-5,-,CATKRRDSPMAQHF,TGTGCCACCAAGAGACGGGACAGTCCCATGGCCCAGCATTTT
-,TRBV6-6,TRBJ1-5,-,CASSQTGDQPQHF,TGTGCCAGCAGTCAGACAGGAGATCAGCCCCAGCATTTT
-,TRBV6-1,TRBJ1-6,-,CASKRDNNSPLHF,TGTGCCAGCAAAAGGGACAATAATTCACCCCTCCACTTT
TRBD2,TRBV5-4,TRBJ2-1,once,CATLAGGSSYNEQFF,TGTGCCACACTAGCGGGGGGAAGCTCCTACAATGAGCAGTTCTTC
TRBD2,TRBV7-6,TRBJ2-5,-,CASSLGLAGQETQYF,TGTGCCAGCAGCTTGGGACTAGCGGGGCAAGAGACCCAGTACTTC
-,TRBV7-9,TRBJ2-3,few,CASSPGRLPHNTQYF,TGTGCCAGCAGCCCTGGGAGATTACCTCACAATACGCAGTATTTT
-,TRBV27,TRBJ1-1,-,CASLGGSEAFF,TGTGCCAGCCTCGGGGGATCTGAAGCTTTCTTT
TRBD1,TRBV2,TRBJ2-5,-,CASSELTGGRETQYF,TGTGCCAGCAGTGAATTAACAGGGGGACGGGAGACCCAGTACTTC
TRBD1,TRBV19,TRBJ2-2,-,CASRDRAAGELFF,TGTGCCAGTAGGGACAGGGCGGCCGGGGAGCTGTTTTTT
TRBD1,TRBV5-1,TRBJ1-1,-,CASSLGDRGFTEAFF,TGCGCCAGCAGCTTAGGGGACAGGGGGTTTACTGAAGCTTTCTTT
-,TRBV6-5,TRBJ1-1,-,CASSTGREAFF,TGTGCCAGCAGCACGGGTAGGGAAGCTTTCTTT
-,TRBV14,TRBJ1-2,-,CASSQDHRASTF,TGTGCCAGCAGCCAAGATCACAGGGCCTCCACCTTC
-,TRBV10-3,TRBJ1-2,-,CAISDERAGYTF,TGTGCCATCAGTGACGAGAGGGCTGGCTACACCTTC
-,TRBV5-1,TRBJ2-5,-,CASSFTDLRETQYF,TGCGCCAGCAGCTTTACAGATCTCCGAGAGACCCAGTACTTC
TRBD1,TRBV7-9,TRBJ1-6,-,CSSSLTGSFSPLHF,TGTTCCAGCAGTTTGACAGGGAGTTTTTCACCCCTCCACTTT
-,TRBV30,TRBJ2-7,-,CAWSVFGTLGPYEQYF,TGTGCCTGGAGTGTGTTCGGTACTCTTGGGCCCTACGAGCAGTACTTC
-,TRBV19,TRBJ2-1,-,CASSHPGENNEQFF,TGTGCCAGTAGTCACCCAGGGGAAAACAATGAGCAGTTCTTC
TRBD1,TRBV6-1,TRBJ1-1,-,CASSILRDRGLEAFF,TGTGCCAGCAGTATACTCCGGGACAGGGGGCTTGAAGCTTTCTTT
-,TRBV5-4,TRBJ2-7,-,CASSPQDRAYEQYF,TGTGCCAGCAGCCCGCAGGACAGAGCCTACGAGCAGTACTTC
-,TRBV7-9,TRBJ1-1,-,CASSPRLPGEKTEAFF,TGTGCCAGCAGCCCCCGGCTACCAGGGGAAAAGACTGAAGCTTTCTTT
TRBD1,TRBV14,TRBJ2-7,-,CASSPRDRALYEQYF,TGTGCCAGCAGCCCACGGGACAGGGCCCTCTACGAGCAGTACTTC
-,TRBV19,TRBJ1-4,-,CASSIATANEKLFF,TGTGCCAGTAGTATAGCGACAGCTAATGAAAAACTGTTTTTT
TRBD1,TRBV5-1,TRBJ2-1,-,CANSSRQGSSYNEQFF,TGCGCCAACAGCTCCCGACAGGGTAGCTCCTACAATGAGCAGTTCTTC
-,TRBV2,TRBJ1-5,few,CASSDSGEDQPQHF,TGTGCCAGCAGTGATTCGGGGGAGGATCAGCCCCAGCATTTT
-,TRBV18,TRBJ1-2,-,CASSPPSLGAGSYGYTF,TGTGCCAGCTCACCACCTAGTTTAGGGGCCGGATCCTATGGCTACACCTTC
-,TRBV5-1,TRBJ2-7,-,CASSLAELGGYYEQYF,TGCGCCAGCAGCTTGGCCGAACTTGGAGGTTACTACGAGCAGTACTTC
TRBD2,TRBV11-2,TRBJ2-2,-,CASSLLAGNTGELFF,TGTGCCAGCAGCTTACTAGCGGGGAACACCGGGGAGCTGTTTTTT
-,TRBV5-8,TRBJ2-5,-,CASSRNRQETQYF,TGTGCCAGCAGCCGGAACAGGCAAGAGACCCAGTACTTC
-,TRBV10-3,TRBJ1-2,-,CASREQGGIGYTF,TGTGCCAGCAGGGAACAGGGTGGGATCGGCTACACCTTC
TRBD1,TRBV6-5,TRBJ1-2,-,CASSVGTGTYGYTF,TGTGCCAGCAGTGTCGGGACAGGGACATATGGCTACACCTTC
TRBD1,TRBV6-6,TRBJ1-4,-,CASSYSRGENEKLFF,TGTGCCAGCAGTTACTCCAGGGGGGAAAATGAAAAACTGTTTTTT
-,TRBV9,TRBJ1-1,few,CASSATAGNTEAFF,TGTGCCAGCAGCGCGACAGCGGGGAACACTGAAGCTTTCTTT
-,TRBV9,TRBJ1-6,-,CASSVEPGINSPLHF,TGTGCCAGCAGCGTAGAGCCAGGTATTAATTCACCCCTCCACTTT
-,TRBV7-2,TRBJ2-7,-,CASSSQQGYEQYF,TGTGCCAGCAGCTCCCAACAGGGTTACGAGCAGTACTTC
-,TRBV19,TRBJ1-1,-,CASSIRGTEAFF,TGTGCCAGTAGTATAAGGGGGACTGAAGCTTTCTTT
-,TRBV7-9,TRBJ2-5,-,CSSSLNPSLIGPQYF,TGTTCCAGCAGCTTAAACCCCTCCCTTATTGGGCCCCAGTACTTC
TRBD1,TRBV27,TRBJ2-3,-,CASSPRGTGPTDTQYF,TGTGCCAGCAGTCCACGGGGGACAGGACCCACAGATACGCAGTATTTT